This entry describes one T cell receptor (beta chain). Its binding antigen is unknown. Within one base of it there is no much larger clone, and no base qualities were kept. This record comes from a study of T cell repertoires in cytomegalovirus infection (dated by TCRdb to about 2019). Background on the whole study: The peptide stimulations were aimed at well-studied HLA-B-restricted epitopes as well as recently identified HLA-C-restricted CMV epitopes, whose presentation resists viral immunomodulation. The HLA type of each donor mattered for the analysis, because public TCR beta signatures pointed to carriage of CMV infection along with the matching HLA type. Broad study findings and their caveats: In both this cohort and an independent roughly 350-donor cohort, the cumulative frequency of public TCR beta family members distinguished carriers of CMV infection plus the relevant HLA type. The ex vivo response was dominated by HLA-C-restricted CMV-specific TCR beta clonotypes, which also provided the single most frequent clonotype in two of eight donors.

V is pared back by 4 bases and J by 3 bases, with 19 bases lying between the germline termini. CDR1 and CDR2 are read off the germline V gene as SGHRS and YFSETQ. Spanning cysteine to phenylalanine, the CDR3 consists of 16 amino acids. The kept DNA is CDR3 alone, 48 bases in frame from the first base. Sample treatment or condition, as interpreted from the label and publication: in vitro stimulation with specific CMV peptide epitopes to enrich CMV-specific T cells. These reads were obtained on an Illumina HiSeq 1500. TCRdb itself trimmed the public reads at Q25 with fastp, ran MiXCR and retained productive beta chains. CDR3 protein duplicates are merged, each entry listing the most common genes and DNA. This sample is represented by roughly 730,000 distinct CDR3 sequences; around a third of them were singletons. The ten largest clones capture 15% to 20% of the sample.

This sequence was found in a human donor in good health (CMV status not recorded). Some clones in this sample may be carry-over from other donors' samples. Sequencing was performed on cultured PBMCs, taken from culture after CMV antigen stimulation. The sequence is built from TRBV5-1 and TRBJ1-1; TRBD1 is a possible D gene, resting on 5 matching bases. The nucleotide sequence is TGCGCCAGCAGCAGTTACGGCTCGGACACCTACACTGAAGCTTTCTTT. It is translated as CASSSYGSDTYTEAFF.